This T cell receptor (beta chain) was sequenced in a study of blood T cell repertoires in COVID-19. V shed 7 bases and J 6 bases; nucleotides not matched to a gene: 11. The germline V gene has CDR1 MNHEY and CDR2 SVGAGI. The CDR3 loop spans 15 amino acids. Per the original data handling: Reference gene primers were amplified, and this amplification served to estimate nucleated cell counts. Assay used: immunoSEQ multiplex PCR; TCRdb lists only in-frame clones, some missing. V, J and clone size reflect that table, while D and trimming were determined from the DNA. The table includes some 57,000 clones, around nine tenths detected once.

The specimen was peripheral blood. The chain carries TRBV6-5 and TRBJ1-5; 8 bases match TRBD1. The TCR was taken from a man between 65 and 80 years old with acute or convalescent COVID-19. CDR3 nucleotide sequence: TGTGCCAGCAATAGCCTGGGACAGGCCCTTCAGCCCCAGCATTTT. Translated, it gives CASNSLGQALQPQHF.